This T cell receptor beta chain was observed in a study of cytomegalovirus exposure and HLA in healthy donors (dated by TCRdb to 2017 to 2019). In the study overall: In an earlier analysis of some 550 of the donors, 276 Gb of sequence data and about 110 million unique TCR beta sequences from 150 million to 200 million T cells were reported. An early release that covered about 600 HLA-typed donors contained approximately 300 gigabases of sequencing data and roughly 84 million unique TCR sequences. Among the roughly 400 genotyped donors, around 81% belonged to the genetic ancestry cluster associated with self-reported Caucasian donors. The study was designed to test whether signatures of past pathogen exposure could be identified by cataloging public T cell receptors. Using immunosequencing, the study profiled T cell repertoires from around 680 subjects and related those repertoires to cytomegalovirus serostatus. A separate validation cohort of more than 100 different subjects was used in addition to the approximately 640-subject first cohort. The study combined high-throughput TCR immunosequencing, statistical association of individual TCRs with disease status, and machine learning to predict cytomegalovirus infection status. To study patterns of TCR occurrence, a later analysis re-analyzed previously published TCR beta repertoires from hundreds of donors and added high-resolution HLA genotyping. The later analysis used no new phenotypic data to find candidate immune exposures, relying instead on TCR beta sequences and their occurrence across donors. To decide whether each TCR beta V gene segment behaved as functional or pseudogenic, an earlier analysis of fewer than 750 of the donors relied on high-throughput TCR beta sequencing. Alongside the repertoire data, information on donor age, sex, ethnicity and CMV serostatus was compiled. In a later genetic analysis, genome-wide SNP genotypes for 398 of the 666 donors were used, and that subset was treated as a discovery cohort. Every repertoire in the discovery cohort had been generated on one and the same sequencing platform. HLA typing covered class I and class II loci at four-digit resolution. The number of typed donors differed by locus: about 620-640 for A, B, C, DRB1 and DQB1; approximately 530 for DQA1; around 580 for DPA1; and roughly 450 for DPB1. Roughly five DR-DQ haplotypes were treated as single units for association and clustering because of strong linkage in the cohort. On average, 235,054 unique TCR beta nucleotide sequences were sequenced per donor among several hundred genotyped donors of the cohort, with roughly 18% of those sequences being non-productive.

The cohort was made up of 666 healthy bone marrow donors. Cohort members were all nominally healthy when sampled, although unrecorded immune exposures were likely present. The donor was CMV seronegative and belonged to the group of 380 or so seronegative cohort members. Every donor gave a peripheral blood sample, and the peripheral blood mononuclear cells from that sample were used for TCR beta sequencing. The Qiagen DNeasy Blood Extraction Kit was used to extract genomic DNA from the blood cell samples. There are 15 amino acids in the CDR3, from cysteine to phenylalanine inclusive. Solely the CDR3 DNA is kept, with 45 bases framed from the first base. The germline V gene yields MNHNS for CDR1 and SASEGT for CDR2. Ends trimmed: V by 6 bases, J by 5 bases; bases unmatched to a gene: 7. Library method: the immunoSEQ multiplex PCR assay. For the multiplex PCR, a mixture combining 60 forward primers for TCR Vbeta segments and 13 reverse primers for TCR Jbeta segments was used. A multiplex PCR assay on genomic DNA amplified the CDR3 region of rearranged TCR beta genes. The amplified TCR beta libraries were sequenced on the Illumina HiSeq System as 87-base-pair reads. The authors processed their data as follows. A later analysis tallied about 77 million unique TCR beta chains across the approximately 670 repertoires, and approximately 12 million of those chains were shared by two or more donors. To remove PCR and sequencing errors, raw reads were error-corrected and collapsed into unique sequences using a nearest-neighbor algorithm that merged closely related sequences. To assign V, D and J gene segments, CDR3 sequences were aligned to IMGT reference sequences. For a sequence to be retained, a match of at least six nucleotides was required to both a V gene segment and a J gene segment. Rearrangements were called productive when the CDR3 lacked stop codons and stayed in frame with V and J; all others were non-productive. CDR3 was defined by IMGT convention, running from the second conserved V-encoded cysteine to the conserved J-encoded phenylalanine. In an earlier analysis of more than 550 of the donors, sequences lacking an unambiguous match to a single V gene segment were excluded. In an earlier analysis of 587 of the donors, V segments were called functional above 56.7% productive rearrangements and were called segregating when the between-donor standard deviation exceeded 5%. A statistical classification framework was built for diagnosing cytomegalovirus status from the catalog of TCR beta chain sequences. V and J gene assignment, in a later analysis, came from comparing TCR nucleotide sequences with IMGT/GENE-DB human TR gene sequences. In a later analysis, CDR3 sequences and most-parsimonious VDJ recombination scenarios were assigned using the TCRdist pipeline. In a later analysis, each TCR beta chain was defined by its CDR3 amino acid sequence together with its V-gene family, and reads without a unique V-gene family were excluded. As a way to deal with suspected cross-contamination and a sequencing artifact, a later analysis dropped over 550 nucleotide sequences that were highly shared and had low generation probability. A later analysis calculated a clonal expansion index for each public chain from normalized within-repertoire ranks of inferred template counts. In a later analysis, generation probabilities were computed using a VDJ recombination model fitted to out-of-frame rearrangements, and the results were checked against IGoR. In a later analysis, hypergeometric tests were used to score TCR-TCR, TCR-HLA and TCR-CMV co-occurrence, with a repertoire-size bias correction applied to TCR pairs. A later analysis estimated false discovery rates by permuting HLA or CMV assignments 20 times. In a later analysis, co-occurring TCRs were grouped with DBSCAN, and TCRdist sequence similarity was added when clustering was performed within HLA-allele-positive subsets. For co-occurrence clustering, repertoires with fewer than 30,000 or more than 120,000 public chains were excluded, along with roughly 5 repertoires with anomalous nucleotide sharing. Drawn from immuneACCESS, this table holds only the in-frame rearrangements with V and J called that TCRdb kept. Clones are partly lost; checked studies trace under half to an unresolved V gene and leave the rest unexplained. V and J calls plus clone size are reproduced from that table; the DNA served to infer D and trimming. This sample lists about 160,000 clones; around 84% were detected once. The ten most abundant clones make up less than 2% of the sample.

What the authors observed across the whole study: Correlated functional status among segregating V segments might be attributable to linkage disequilibrium, but an unknown experimental factor could not be ruled out. Broadly in line with IMGT annotations, most TCR beta V segments showed up in productive rearrangements about 87% or about 30% of the time in an earlier analysis of around 550 of the donors. Approximately 18 rarely observed V segments, including chromosome 9 orphons, were excluded from the earlier analysis of a few hundred of the donors because counts were too low. Because some donors lacked HLA typing at each locus, the association tests relied only on the typed subset. Presence/absence analyses assumed roughly uniform sequencing depth across donors, an assumption that may not hold. Three of the identified cytomegalovirus-associated TCR beta chains were confirmed in vitro to be specific for cytomegalovirus antigens. A later analysis found that TCR association rates varied across HLA loci, with DRB1 alleles showing the most associated TCRs and HLA-C alleles the fewest. When HLA alleles, especially DR and DQ, strongly co-occurred, attributing TCR associations to individual alleles was difficult. Cytomegalovirus status was reported to be diagnosed by the classifier with high specificity and sensitivity in both the original and validation cohorts. It was suggested by the authors that the approach could potentially be generalized to other disease states and immunological phenotypes. While some public TCRs were present in many individuals, most TCR sequences turned up only very rarely across donors. A cluster of highly shared sequence variants was judged likely to represent a technical artifact of the sequencing pipeline. A later analysis reported that several top co-occurrence clusters appeared linked to parvovirus B19, influenza, CMV and Epstein-Barr virus. Some IMGT-functional V segments, including TRBV6-2 and TRBV6-3, could not be told apart with the 87-base-pair reads, so those segments were excluded. In a later analysis, HLA-associated TCR beta chains were found to be more clonally expanded and to have lower generation probabilities than equally common non-associated chains. The study listed 164 TCR beta chains as associated with cytomegalovirus. A further reported finding was that TCR beta sequences accurately predicted the HLA-A and HLA-B alleles for most subjects in the first cohort. V-gene and J-gene trimming of TCR beta chains was associated with a missense DCLRE1C variant in a later genetic analysis, and the association was replicated in an independent cohort. In a later analysis, most CMV-associated TCR beta chains were found to appear HLA-restricted, with HLA associations seemingly driven largely by CMV exposure. At a false discovery rate of 0.05, a later analysis linked about 17,000 TCR beta sequences to specific HLA alleles. According to a later genetic analysis, donors in an Asian-associated ancestry cluster had fewer N-insertions in productive TCRs than the approximately 700-donor mean. Only TCR beta chains were sequenced in this cohort, and the absence of alpha or paired-chain data limited detectable features. CMV serostatus was the only immune exposure information available for the cohort.

As concerns this clone: The antigen it binds to is not known. No base quality information exists; no much larger clone differs at one position.

The receptor was derived from a man between 18 and 29 years old in good health and CMV-seronegative. The V and J segments used are TRBV6-1 and TRBJ2-5, with 12 bases in between that match TRBD2. The material sequenced was PBMCs. This receptor carries the CDR3 CASSASGGAWETQYF. The nucleotide sequence is TGTGCCAGCAGCGCTAGCGGGGGGGCCTGGGAGACCCAGTACTTC.